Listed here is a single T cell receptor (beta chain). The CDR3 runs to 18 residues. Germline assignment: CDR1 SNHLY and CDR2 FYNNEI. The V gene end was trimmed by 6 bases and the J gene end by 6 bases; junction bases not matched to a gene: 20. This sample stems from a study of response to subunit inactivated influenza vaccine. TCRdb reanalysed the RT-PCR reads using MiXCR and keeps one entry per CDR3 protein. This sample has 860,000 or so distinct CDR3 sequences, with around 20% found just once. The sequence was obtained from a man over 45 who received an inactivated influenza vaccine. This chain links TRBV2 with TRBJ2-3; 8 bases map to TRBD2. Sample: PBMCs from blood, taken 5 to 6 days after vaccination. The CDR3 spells CASRPWGTSGTRSDTQYF. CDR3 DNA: TGTGCCAGCAGACCTTGGGGTACTAGCGGCACTAGATCGGATACGCAGTATTTT.